These 21 T cell receptor beta chains were all obtained from the same sample, sequenced in a study of blood T cell repertoires in COVID-19. Generated by immunoSEQ multiplex PCR, the TCRdb table keeps only in-frame clones and is missing some. The table has approximately 180,000 clones, approximately 89% seen once; the top ten hold 6.2%. Sequences were obtained from PBMCs or T cells enriched from blood (not recorded which). These TCRs come from a man aged 40-50 years who had recovered from COVID-19.

The chain links TRBV11-1 to TRBJ1-1, with D possibly being TRBD1 (6 bases). Germline V gives CDR1 SGHAT, CDR2 FQDESV (reference sequence). V lost 5 bases to trimming and J lost 4 bases, with 14 bases between them. CDR3 length equals 14 residues. This chain's CDR3 is CASSRYRAGTEAFF. For the CDR3, the DNA is TGTGCCAGCAGCCGATACAGGGCCGGCACTGAAGCTTTCTTT. The complete variable domain, with remaining parts taken from reference TRBV11-1 and TRBJ1-1, reads EAEVAQSPRYKITEKSQAVAFWCDPISGHATLYWYRQILGQGPELLVQFQDESVVDDSQLPKDRFSAERLKGVDSTLKIQPAELGDSAMYLCASSRYRAGTEAFFGQGTRLTVV.

The sample holds one count of this clone. J is TRBJ2-6 and V is TRBV14, with D possibly being TRBD1 (6 bases). This CDR3 has 18 residues. From germline, CDR1 is SGHDN and CDR2 FVKESK. The germline V and J ends were trimmed by 1 base and 2 bases, with 15 bases remaining between them. The CDR3 nucleotides read TGTGCCAGCAGCCAAGGAATGCAGGGGATGGCTGGGGCCAACGTCCTGACTTTC. Encoded protein: CASSQGMQGMAGANVLTF.

V is TRBV18 and J is TRBJ1-1; no definite D call. V was cut by 1 base and J by 4 bases, with 19 bases left in between. Germline loops: CDR1 KGHSH, CDR2 LQKENI. The CDR3 has 17 residues. CDR3 sequence: CASSPLPVSRRPTEAFF. The DNA of the CDR3 is TGTGCCAGCTCACCACTTCCAGTTTCTCGGAGGCCCACTGAAGCTTTCTTT. The full variable domain, its missing parts supplied by reference TRBV18 and TRBJ1-1, is NAGVMQNPRHLVRRRGQEARLRCSPMKGHSHVYWYRQLPEEGLKFMVYLQKENIIDESGMPKERFSAEFPKEGPSILRIQQVVRGDSAAYFCASSPLPVSRRPTEAFFGQGTRLTVV.

In DNA form, the CDR3 reads TGTGCCAGCAGTCGGCCGGGACAGGTGAACACTGAAGCTTTCTTT. It specifies CASSRPGQVNTEAFF. V and J are TRBV5-5 and TRBJ1-1; 8 bases agree with TRBD1. This CDR3 is built from 15 residues. CDR1 is SGHKS and CDR2 is YYEKEE in the germline V gene (reference sequence). V was clipped by 5 bases and J by 0 bases; unmatched bases: 6.

The chain links TRBV27 to TRBJ1-1; unclear D gene. The CDR3 covers 14 residues. Trimming pared 4 bases from V and 0 bases from J, leaving 9 bases between. CDR1 is MNHEY and CDR2 is SMNVEV in the germline V gene (reference sequence). The DNA of the CDR3 is TGTGCCAGCAGTTCTGCAGAATTGAACACTGAAGCTTTCTTT. Translated: CASSSAELNTEAFF.

The V call is TRBV9, the J call TRBJ1-1; 9 bases match TRBD1. Trimming removed 3 bases from V and 4 bases from J; junction bases left unmatched: 4. The germline V gene encodes CDR1 SGDLS and CDR2 YYNGEE. CDR3 length: 14 amino acids. CDR3 nucleotide sequence: TGTGCCAGCAGCGAATCGACAGGGGGCACTGAAGCTTTCTTT. The encoded protein is CASSESTGGTEAFF.

The V and J genes are TRBV10-2 and TRBJ1-4, with TRBD1 matching 8 bases. The CDR3 is 11 residues long. J was trimmed by 12 bases and V by 6 bases; bases with no gene match: 3. CDR1 WSHSY and CDR2 SAAADI come from the germline V gene. The CDR3 loop reads CASSTGGELFF. The DNA of the CDR3 is TGCGCCAGCAGCACAGGGGGGGAACTGTTTTTT.

The V call is TRBV7-6, the J call TRBJ2-2; 9 bases line up with TRBD1. CDR1 is SGHVS, CDR2 FNYEAQ, per germline. The junction had 5 bases not matched to a gene; V was cut back by 5 bases and J by 4 bases. The CDR3 length is 15 residues. CDR3 sequence (DNA): TGTGCCAGCAGCCGAGGACAGGGGATCACCGGGGAGCTGTTTTTT. As protein: CASSRGQGITGELFF.

This chain links TRBV19 with TRBJ1-3; D remains ambiguous. Trimming took 6 bases from V and 0 from J, leaving 12 bases between them. Germline CDR1 reads LNHDA; CDR2 reads SQIVND (reference sequence). This CDR3 contains 15 residues. CDR3 amino acids: CASSRGILSGNTIYF. The DNA for the CDR3 is TGTGCCAGTAGCAGAGGCATCCTCTCTGGAAACACCATATATTTT. The whole variable domain, remainder taken from reference TRBV19 and TRBJ1-3, is DGGITQSPKYLFRKEGQNVTLSCEQNLNHDAMYWYRQDPGQGLRLIYYSQIVNDFQKGDIAEGYSVSREKKESFPLTVTSAQKNPTAFYLCASSRGILSGNTIYFGEGSWLTVV.

The chain has TRBV6-1 and TRBJ1-3; 9 nucleotides align to TRBD1. Per the germline V gene, CDR1 is MNHNS and CDR2 is SASEGT. This CDR3 region has 16 residues. V lost 4 bases, J lost 0 bases, and 4 bases stayed unmatched. Here the CDR3 DNA reads TGTGCCAGCAGTGCGGGACAGGGCATCTCTGGAAACACCATATATTTT. This encodes CASSAGQGISGNTIYF.

V and J are TRBV5-8 and TRBJ1-2; 10 bases line up with TRBD1. Losses at the gene ends were 2 bases for V and 5 bases for J; bases not matched to a gene: 6. Germline V lookup: CDR1 SGHTS, CDR2 YDEGEE. There are 15 residues in the CDR3. CDR3 region: CASSFPGTGEYGYTF. CDR3 DNA sequence: TGTGCCAGCAGCTTCCCCGGGACAGGGGAGTATGGCTACACCTTC.

The chain employs TRBV10-3 and TRBJ2-5; the match to TRBD1 covers 8 bases. Germline V gives CDR1 ENHRY, CDR2 SYGVKD. CDR3 length: 15 residues. Trimming cost V 6 bases and J 1 base; bases outside gene matches: 7. The CDR3, as DNA: TGTGCCATCAGGGAAAATACAGGGGGCCAAGAGACCCAGTACTTC. This translates into CAIRENTGGQETQYF.

This chain joins TRBV7-9 and TRBJ1-1; D perhaps matches TRBD1 (5 bases). This CDR3 has 12 amino acids. From germline, CDR1 is SEHNR and CDR2 FQNEAQ (reference sequence). Trimming left V 3 bases short and J 11 bases short, with 13 bases between. The CDR3 coding sequence is TGTGCCAGCAGCTTCGAAGGGGAAAGGGCTTTCTTT. Its protein is CASSFEGERAFF.

This chain links TRBV7-3 with TRBJ2-3, with 12 bases fitting TRBD2. Germline CDR1 reads SGHTA; CDR2 reads FQGTGA. The CDR3 has 14 residues. Germline trimming cut 2 bases from V and 9 bases from J; bases unmatched to any gene: 3. The DNA of the CDR3 is TGTGCCAGCAGCTTAGCACTAGCGGGGGGAACGCAGTATTTT. Translation: CASSLALAGGTQYF.

The chain recombines TRBV28 with TRBJ2-5, with 8 bases aligning to TRBD1. CDR3 length: 15 residues. Germline CDR1 reads MDHEN; CDR2 reads SYDVKM. V lost 5 bases and J lost 4; bases outside the gene matches: 9. CDR3 amino acids: CASSPSKDRGETQYF. DNA of the CDR3: TGTGCCAGCAGTCCAAGCAAAGACAGGGGAGAGACCCAGTACTTC.

The chain couples TRBV6-5 to TRBJ2-1; perhaps TRBD1 as D (6 bases). V lost 5 bases to trimming and J lost 11 bases, with 10 bases between them. Looked up from germline, CDR1 is MNHEY and CDR2 is SVGAGI. This CDR3 spans 11 amino acids. In DNA form, the CDR3 reads TGTGCCAGCAGTATCAGGGGAAAGCAGTTCTTC. Translation gives CASSIRGKQFF.

This chain connects TRBV5-4 to TRBJ2-3; 10 bases line up with TRBD2. Germline V gene data show CDR1 as SGHNT and CDR2 as YYREEE (reference sequence). CDR3 length: 15 amino acids. J gave up 5 bases and V 1 base, and 4 bases lay outside the gene matches. This CDR3 is CASSLFLAGEDTQYF. The DNA of the CDR3 is TGTGCCAGCAGCTTGTTTCTAGCGGGAGAAGATACGCAGTATTTT.

A few counts support this clone. The chain carries TRBV9 and TRBJ1-6; D is possibly TRBD1 (5 bases). This CDR3 region has 15 residues. V lost 0 bases, J lost 10 bases, and 14 bases lay in between. Germline loops: CDR1 SGDLS, CDR2 YYNGEE. The CDR3 nucleotides read TGTGCCAGCAGCGTAGCTGGGGGGGTGGGATCACCCCTCCACTTT. As protein: CASSVAGGVGSPLHF.

This CDR3 reads CSGCRGFGAEAFF. The CDR3 DNA reads TGCAGCGGGTGCCGGGGTTTCGGAGCTGAAGCTTTCTTT. The chain joins TRBV29-1 to TRBJ1-1; D is uncertain. This CDR3 is built from 13 residues. Trimming took off 7 bases at V and 6 bases at J, with 18 bases between the two ends. Germline V gene sequence: CDR1 SQVTM, CDR2 ANQGSEA. The whole variable domain, filled in from reference TRBV29-1 and TRBJ1-1, reads SAVISQKPSRDICQRGTSLTIQCQVDSQVTMMFWYRQQPGQSLTLIATANQGSEATYESGFVIDKFPISRPNLTFSTLTVSNMSPEDSSIYLCSGCRGFGAEAFFGQGTRLTVV.

The genes are TRBV27 and TRBJ2-1, with 8 bases identical to TRBD2. The CDR3 is made up of 17 amino acids. Trimming removed 2 bases from V and 13 bases from J; junction bases left unmatched: 19. CDR1 is MNHEY, CDR2 SMNVEV, per germline (reference sequence). The CDR3 loop reads CASSLLGLAGPRGEQFF. The CDR3 region has the DNA TGTGCCAGCAGTTTACTCGGGCTAGCGGGCCCCCGGGGGGAACAGTTCTTC.

This clone was picked up one time. The rearrangement uses TRBV19 and TRBJ1-5; D is possibly TRBD1 (6 bases). Germline loops: CDR1 LNHDA, CDR2 SQIVND (reference sequence). The CDR3 extends over 15 amino acids. V lost 3 bases and J lost 4, with 13 bases in between. The CDR3 loop reads CASSIAFQGNQPQHF. Written as DNA, the CDR3 is TGTGCCAGTAGTATTGCATTCCAGGGGAATCAGCCCCAGCATTTT.